This TCR beta chain was identified during a study of CD8+CD57+ T cells in acquired aplastic anemia. Study-level information: Sorted CD4+ and CD8+ cell DNA averaged around 3 ug.

With 7 bases clipped from V and 3 bases from J, the junction kept 7 bases outside the gene matches. The CDR3 sequence is 15 residues long. The germline V gene has CDR1 SNHLY and CDR2 FYNNEI. This clonotype was observed a few times. Its antigen is unidentified. TCR beta VDJ and CDR3 profiling used genomic DNA as template. TCRdb used MiXCR to reprocess the reads, holding one entry per CDR3 protein. The table includes some 280,000 distinct CDR3 sequences, 45% to 70% detected once. Study-level findings and limits: Significant differences in CD8+ Simpson's diversity were not observed between patients and controls. Shared by patients and controls, just under 30 CD8+ CDR3s were abundant in patients.

What was sequenced was sorted CD4+, CD8+, or CD8+CD57+ T cells (not recorded which) from PBMCs. The clonotype was recovered from a human donor with severe aplastic anemia or a healthy control (not recorded which). The chain joins TRBV2 to TRBJ2-2; 8 nucleotides align to TRBD2. The DNA for the CDR3 is TGTGCCAGCATGCGACGGGGGGGGGACACCGGGGAGCTGTTTTTT. It is translated as CASMRRGGDTGELFF.